This TCR beta chain was identified during a study of pediatric ulcerative colitis. The data were produced by immunoSEQ multiplex PCR, yet TCRdb's version contains in-frame clones alone and is incomplete. The data show fewer than 20,000 clones, approximately 80% seen once. Rectal tissue came from one to two pinch biopsies taken at colonoscopy. CDR3 length: 13 amino acids. The J segment lost 3 bases and the V segment lost 5 bases, leaving 3 bases of the junction unmatched. Germline CDR1 SGHTA, CDR2 FQGNSA. The chain recombines TRBV7-2 with TRBJ2-7; 8 nucleotides agree with TRBD2. The receptor comes from a boy between 5 and 17 years old who was a control in a study of pediatric ulcerative colitis. Sequencing was performed on gut tissue. The CDR3 nucleotides are TGTGCCAGCAGCCGGGGGGGGCACTACGAGCAGTACTTC. Protein sequence: CASSRGGHYEQYF.